This T cell receptor beta chain was captured in a study of cytomegalovirus exposure and HLA in healthy donors. Points from the study as a whole: Data from an earlier analysis indicated that most TCR beta V segments were productive either about 90% or about 30% of the time. The analysis excluded some indistinguishable V segments, including TRBV6-2 and TRBV6-3. Using a false discovery rate of 0.05, a later analysis showed that 16,000 or so TCR beta sequences were associated with HLA alleles.

Concerning this clone: Its antigen is not identified.

The V gene end was trimmed by 2 bases and the J gene end by 1 base; junction bases not matched to a gene: 4. The germline gives CDR1 SGHTA, CDR2 FQGTGA. This CDR3 has 16 residues. The primer mix had 60 Vbeta and 13 Jbeta primers. Method: immunoSEQ multiplex PCR; TCRdb's copy keeps in-frame clones and lacks some. Among 150,000 to 200,000 clones listed, over 60% were seen once. Sequenced: PBMCs. The TCR sequence derives from a woman in her 40s in good health and CMV-seronegative. The chain is built from TRBV7-3 and TRBJ2-3, with TRBD2 identical over 9 bases. In nucleotides, the CDR3 is TGTGCCAGCAGCTTAGGGACTAGCCCGGGCACAGATACGCAGTATTTT. Its protein is CASSLGTSPGTDTQYF.